This note documents a single T cell receptor (beta chain) sequence. The sample is drawn from a study of blood T cell repertoires in COVID-19. Study at large: In each case, the material was cDNA or gDNA derived from T cells, B-cell-depleted T cells, or PBMCs.

Using immunoSEQ multiplex PCR, the repertoire was profiled, and TCRdb retains in-frame clones only, with some absent. The sample comprises roughly 410,000 clones, about nine tenths of which are singletons, and 1.5% to 1.9% rests with the top ten. This TCR was sampled from a woman in her 40s with COVID-19, enrolled during active disease. Sequenced: peripheral blood.

The CDR3 DNA sequence: TGTGCCAGCAGCTTAGAAGCGGGGCGTGAGCAGTTCTTC. Translation: CASSLEAGREQFF. The chain has TRBV7-2 and TRBJ2-1; TRBD2 aligns across 7 bases. V shed 1 base and J 9 bases; nucleotides not matched to a gene: 3. The CDR3 spans 13 residues. Germline CDR1 reads SGHTA; CDR2 reads FQGNSA.